Here is one T cell receptor (beta chain) with its context. Its target is not known. The sample is drawn from a study of PD-1 blockade in classical Hodgkin lymphoma. About the study: Patients had nivolumab dosed at 3 mg/kg, delivered intravenously every 2 weeks.

The CDR3 is 15 residues long. After removal of 5 bases from V and 0 bases from J, the junction contained 6 bases not matched to a gene. CDR1 KGHSH and CDR2 LQKENI come from the germline V gene. The patients all showed relapse after autologous stem cell transplantation, while their brentuximab vedotin exposure varied. Best responses included complete response and partial response; otherwise, the best response was progressive disease. Profiling relied on immunoSEQ multiplex PCR, and the TCRdb table lists in-frame clones only, not all of them. The sample contains about 14,000 clones, around 77% of which appear only once. Study-level results: Exclusion removed patients who began nivolumab under 1 year after ASCT. Lower baseline TCR diversity was reported for newly diagnosed patients than for healthy donors.

The chain uses TRBV18 and TRBJ1-2; 7 bases are shared with TRBD1. The sequencing here drew on peripheral blood mononuclear cells (PBMCs), taken at baseline. The TCR sequence derives from a human donor with classical Hodgkin lymphoma. The CDR3 DNA reads TGTGCCAGCTCATCAACAGGGGAACCTAACTATGGCTACACCTTC. Translation gives CASSSTGEPNYGYTF.